A single sample gave rise to the 2 T cell receptor beta chains below, sequenced in a study of shared clonotypes between healthy human individuals. Generated by immunoSEQ multiplex PCR, the TCRdb table keeps only in-frame clones and is missing some. The table includes approximately 440,000 clones, roughly three quarters detected once. The sample comprised PBMCs. All receptors come from a woman aged 40 to 49 in good health. Some clones in this sample may be carry-over from other donors' samples.

The gene calls are TRBV4-1 and TRBJ1-2; possible D gene TRBD1, 6 bases. Trimming cost V 2 bases and J 2 bases, with 9 bases left between them. CDR1 is MGHRA, CDR2 YSYEKL, per germline. This CDR3 comprises 14 residues. The CDR3 coding sequence is TGCGCCAGCAGCCAATCACAGGGAAACTATGGCTACACCTTC. This sequence encodes CASSQSQGNYGYTF.

The genes are TRBV18 and TRBJ1-4, with TRBD1 matching over 8 bases. The CDR3 has 17 amino acids. The V segment lost 2 bases and the J segment 6 bases; nucleotides outside the gene matches: 11. Germline CDR1 and CDR2: KGHSH and LQKENI. The CDR3, as DNA: TGTGCCAGCTCACCAGGCCCGGGACAGGTTGGGGATGAAAAACTGTTTTTT. It specifies CASSPGPGQVGDEKLFF. The complete variable domain, with remaining parts taken from reference TRBV18 and TRBJ1-4, reads NAGVMQNPRHLVRRRGQEARLRCSPMKGHSHVYWYRQLPEEGLKFMVYLQKENIIDESGMPKERFSAEFPKEGPSILRIQQVVRGDSAAYFCASSPGPGQVGDEKLFFGSGTQLSVL.